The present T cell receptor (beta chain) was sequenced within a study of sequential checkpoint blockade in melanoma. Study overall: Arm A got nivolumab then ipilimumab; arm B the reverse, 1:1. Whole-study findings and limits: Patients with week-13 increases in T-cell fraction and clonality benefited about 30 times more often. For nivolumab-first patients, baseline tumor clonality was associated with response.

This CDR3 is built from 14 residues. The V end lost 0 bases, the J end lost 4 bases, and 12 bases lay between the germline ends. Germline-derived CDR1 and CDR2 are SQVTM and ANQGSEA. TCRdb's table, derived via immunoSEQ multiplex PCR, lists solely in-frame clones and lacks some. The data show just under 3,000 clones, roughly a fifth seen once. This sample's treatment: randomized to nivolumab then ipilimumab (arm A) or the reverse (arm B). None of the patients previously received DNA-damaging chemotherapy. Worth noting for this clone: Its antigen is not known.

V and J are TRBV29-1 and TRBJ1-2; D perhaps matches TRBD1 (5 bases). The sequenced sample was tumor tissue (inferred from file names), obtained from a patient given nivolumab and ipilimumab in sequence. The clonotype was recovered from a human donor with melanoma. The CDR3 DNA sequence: TGCAGCGTTGAAGATCGAGGGGCCGGCTATGGCTACACCTTC. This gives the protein CSVEDRGAGYGYTF.